This TCR beta chain was identified during a study of beta chain features in type 1 diabetes. Study information: Patients shared similar age, gender and cell yields with healthy donors. The examined sorted cells totaled about 110 million across samples.

Expressed TCRB transcripts were sequenced, since all the RNA that had been isolated was reverse transcribed. The repertoire was sequenced with immunoSEQ multiplex PCR; TCRdb's copy has only in-frame clones and lacks some. The sample records approximately 600,000 clones, around 12% being singletons. The CDR3 runs 16 residues. CDR1 and CDR2 from the germline V gene are MGHDK and SYGVNS. The ends were cut back, 4 bases at V and 2 bases at J, with 16 bases in the middle. There are a few counts of this clone. Its antigen is currently unknown. General observations from the study: These data did not resolve whether HLA type affects TCRB rearrangement. Since sequencing was performed on cDNA, cells with high TCR expression could be over-represented. When Type 1 diabetes patients were examined, their TCRB CDR3s proved moderately but significantly shorter in all four CD4+ subsets.

The receptor comes from a man younger than 40 with type 1 diabetes. Material for sequencing was naive CD4+ T cells from blood. The chain is built from TRBV25-1 and TRBJ2-3; D possibly corresponds to TRBD2 (6 bases). Here the CDR3 DNA reads TGTGCCAGCAGTGGCCCCGGGACTGTCGCCACAGATACGCAGTATTTT. Amino acid sequence: CASSGPGTVATDTQYF. Looking up the rest from reference TRBV25-1 and TRBJ2-3 gives the full variable domain: EADIYQTPRYLVIGTGKKITLECSQTMGHDKMYWYQQDPGMELHLIHYSYGVNSTEKGDLSSESTVSRIRTEHFPLTLESARPSHTSQYLCASSGPGTVATDTQYFGPGTRLTVL.